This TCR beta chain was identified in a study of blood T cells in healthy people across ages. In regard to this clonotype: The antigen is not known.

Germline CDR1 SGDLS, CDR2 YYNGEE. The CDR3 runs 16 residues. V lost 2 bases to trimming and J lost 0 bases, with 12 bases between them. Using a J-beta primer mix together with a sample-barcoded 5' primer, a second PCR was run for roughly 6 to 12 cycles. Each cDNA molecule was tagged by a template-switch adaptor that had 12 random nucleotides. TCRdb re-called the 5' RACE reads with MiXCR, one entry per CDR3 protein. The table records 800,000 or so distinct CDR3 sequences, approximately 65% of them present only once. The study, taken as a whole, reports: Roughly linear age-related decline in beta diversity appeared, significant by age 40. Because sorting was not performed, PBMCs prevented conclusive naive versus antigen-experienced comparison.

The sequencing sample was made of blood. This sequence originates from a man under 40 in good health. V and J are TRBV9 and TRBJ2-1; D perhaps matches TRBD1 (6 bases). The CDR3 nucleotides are TGTGCCAGCAGCGTTACCGACAGGAGCTCCTACAATGAGCAGTTCTTC. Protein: CASSVTDRSSYNEQFF.